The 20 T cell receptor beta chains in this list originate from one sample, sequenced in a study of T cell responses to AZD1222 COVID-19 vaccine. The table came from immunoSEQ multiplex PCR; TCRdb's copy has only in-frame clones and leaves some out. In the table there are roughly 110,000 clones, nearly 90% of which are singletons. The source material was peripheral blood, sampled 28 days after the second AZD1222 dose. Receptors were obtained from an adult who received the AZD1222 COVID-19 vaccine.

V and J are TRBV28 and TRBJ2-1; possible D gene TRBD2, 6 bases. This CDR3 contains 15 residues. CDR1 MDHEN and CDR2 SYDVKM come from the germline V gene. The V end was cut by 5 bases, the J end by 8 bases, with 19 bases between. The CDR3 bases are TGTGCCAGCAGTAATACGGGAGCCGAAGTCGATGAGCAGTTCTTC. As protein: CASSNTGAEVDEQFF.

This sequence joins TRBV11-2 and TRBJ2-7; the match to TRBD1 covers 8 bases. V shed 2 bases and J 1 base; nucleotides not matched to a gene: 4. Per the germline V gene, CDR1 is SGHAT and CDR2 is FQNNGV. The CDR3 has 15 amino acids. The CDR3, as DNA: TGTGCCAGCAGCTTAACCGACAGGGGATCCTACGAGCAGTACTTC. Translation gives CASSLTDRGSYEQYF.

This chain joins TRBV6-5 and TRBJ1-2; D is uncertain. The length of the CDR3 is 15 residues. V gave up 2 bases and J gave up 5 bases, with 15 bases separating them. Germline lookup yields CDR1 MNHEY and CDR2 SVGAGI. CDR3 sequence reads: CASSYGRQAGYGYTF. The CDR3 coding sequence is TGTGCCAGCAGTTACGGTCGGCAAGCGGGATATGGCTACACCTTC.

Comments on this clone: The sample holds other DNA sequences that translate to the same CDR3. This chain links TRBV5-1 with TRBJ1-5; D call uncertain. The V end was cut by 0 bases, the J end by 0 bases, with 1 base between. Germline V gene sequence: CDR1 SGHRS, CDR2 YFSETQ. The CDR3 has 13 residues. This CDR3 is CASSLDSNQPQHF. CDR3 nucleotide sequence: TGCGCCAGCAGCTTGGATAGCAATCAGCCCCAGCATTTT.

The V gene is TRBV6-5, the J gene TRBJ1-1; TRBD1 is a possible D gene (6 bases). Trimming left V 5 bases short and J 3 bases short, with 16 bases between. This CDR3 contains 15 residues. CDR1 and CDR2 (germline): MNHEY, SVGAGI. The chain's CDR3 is CASSPLGARYTEAFF. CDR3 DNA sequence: TGTGCCAGCAGTCCTTTGGGGGCTAGGTACACTGAAGCTTTCTTT.

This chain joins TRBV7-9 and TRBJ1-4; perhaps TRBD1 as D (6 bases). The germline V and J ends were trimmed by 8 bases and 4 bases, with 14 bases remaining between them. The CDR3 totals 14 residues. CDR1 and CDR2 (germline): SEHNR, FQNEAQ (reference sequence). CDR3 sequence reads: CASGAGQNNEKLFF. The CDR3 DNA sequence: TGTGCCAGCGGGGCGGGACAAAATAATGAAAAACTGTTTTTT.

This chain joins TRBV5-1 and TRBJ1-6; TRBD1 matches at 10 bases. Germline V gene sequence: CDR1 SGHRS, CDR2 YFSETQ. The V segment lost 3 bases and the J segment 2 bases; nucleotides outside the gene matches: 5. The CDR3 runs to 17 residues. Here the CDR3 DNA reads TGCGCCAGCAGCTGGGGGACAGGGGACACCTATAATTCACCCCTCCACTTT. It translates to CASSWGTGDTYNSPLHF.

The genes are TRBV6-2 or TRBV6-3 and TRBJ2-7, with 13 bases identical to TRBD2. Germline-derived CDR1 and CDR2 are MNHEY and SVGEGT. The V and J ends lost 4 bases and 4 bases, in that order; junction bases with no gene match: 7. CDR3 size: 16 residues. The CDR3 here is CASSFVGTSGAYEQYF. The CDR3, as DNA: TGTGCCAGCAGTTTCGTCGGGACTAGCGGGGCTTACGAGCAGTACTTC.

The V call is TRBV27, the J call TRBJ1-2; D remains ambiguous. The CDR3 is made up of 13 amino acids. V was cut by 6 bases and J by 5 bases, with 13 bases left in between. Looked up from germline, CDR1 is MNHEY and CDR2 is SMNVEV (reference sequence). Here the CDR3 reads CASRPTGVYGYTF. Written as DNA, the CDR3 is TGTGCCAGCAGGCCTACCGGGGTATATGGCTACACCTTC.

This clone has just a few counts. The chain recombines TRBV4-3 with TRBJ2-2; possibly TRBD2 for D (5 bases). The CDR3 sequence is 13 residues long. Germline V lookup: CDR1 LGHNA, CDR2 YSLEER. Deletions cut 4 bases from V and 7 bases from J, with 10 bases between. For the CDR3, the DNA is TGCGCCAGCAGCCGATCCCGGGACGGGGAGCTGTTTTTT. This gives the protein CASSRSRDGELFF.

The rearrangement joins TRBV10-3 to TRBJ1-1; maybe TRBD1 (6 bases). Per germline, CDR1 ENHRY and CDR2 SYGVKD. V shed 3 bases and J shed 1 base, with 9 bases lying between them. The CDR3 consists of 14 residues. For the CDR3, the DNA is TGTGCCATCAGTGACGGGGGACAGAACACTGAAGCTTTCTTT. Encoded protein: CAISDGGQNTEAFF.

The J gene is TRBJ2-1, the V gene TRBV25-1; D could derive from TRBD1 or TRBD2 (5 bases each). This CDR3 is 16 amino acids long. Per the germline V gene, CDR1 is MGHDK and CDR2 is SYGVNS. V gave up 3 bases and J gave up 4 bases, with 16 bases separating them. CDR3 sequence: CASSDPPGGGYNEQFF. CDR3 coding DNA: TGTGCCAGCAGTGATCCCCCGGGTGGGGGTTACAATGAGCAGTTCTTC.

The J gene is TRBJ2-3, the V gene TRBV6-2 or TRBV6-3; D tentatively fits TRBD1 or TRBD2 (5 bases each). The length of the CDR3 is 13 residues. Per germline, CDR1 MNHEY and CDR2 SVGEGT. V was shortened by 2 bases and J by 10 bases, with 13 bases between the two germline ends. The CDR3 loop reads CASSYGTTAAQYF. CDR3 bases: TGTGCCAGCAGTTACGGGACCACCGCTGCGCAGTATTTT.

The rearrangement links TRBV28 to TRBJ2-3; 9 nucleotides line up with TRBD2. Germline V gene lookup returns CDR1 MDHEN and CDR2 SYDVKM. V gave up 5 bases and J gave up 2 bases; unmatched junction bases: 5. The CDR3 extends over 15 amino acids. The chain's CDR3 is CASSRLAALTDTQYF. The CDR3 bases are TGTGCCAGCAGTCGACTAGCGGCCCTCACAGATACGCAGTATTTT.

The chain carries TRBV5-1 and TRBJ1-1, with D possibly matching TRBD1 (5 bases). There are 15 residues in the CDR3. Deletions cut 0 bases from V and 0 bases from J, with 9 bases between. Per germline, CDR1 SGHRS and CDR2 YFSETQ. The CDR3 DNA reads TGCGCCAGCAGCTTGGGTGAGGGGTTGAACACTGAAGCTTTCTTT. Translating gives CASSLGEGLNTEAFF.

This chain's CDR3 is CASSRHPSLGGGNEQFF. CDR3 bases: TGTGCCAGCAGCCGCCACCCATCACTAGGGGGTGGGAATGAGCAGTTCTTC. The chain employs TRBV11-3 and TRBJ2-1; TRBD1 is a possible D gene (6 bases). Germline values: CDR1 SGHNT, CDR2 YENEEA. The V gene lost 5 bases and the J gene lost 7 bases, with 24 bases spanning the gap. CDR3 length: 17 residues.

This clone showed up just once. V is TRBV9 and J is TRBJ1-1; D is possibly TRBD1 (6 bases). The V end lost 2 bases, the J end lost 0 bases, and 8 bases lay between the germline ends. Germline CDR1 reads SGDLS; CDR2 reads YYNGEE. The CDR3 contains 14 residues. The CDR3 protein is CASSVDSMNTEAFF. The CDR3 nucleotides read TGTGCCAGCAGCGTGGACAGCATGAACACTGAAGCTTTCTTT.

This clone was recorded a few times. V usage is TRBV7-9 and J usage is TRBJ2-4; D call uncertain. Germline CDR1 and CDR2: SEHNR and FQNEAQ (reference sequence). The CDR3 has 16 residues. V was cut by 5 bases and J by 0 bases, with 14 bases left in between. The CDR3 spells CASSPPEPLAKNIQYF. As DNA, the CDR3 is TGTGCCAGCAGCCCTCCAGAACCCCTAGCCAAAAACATTCAGTACTTC.

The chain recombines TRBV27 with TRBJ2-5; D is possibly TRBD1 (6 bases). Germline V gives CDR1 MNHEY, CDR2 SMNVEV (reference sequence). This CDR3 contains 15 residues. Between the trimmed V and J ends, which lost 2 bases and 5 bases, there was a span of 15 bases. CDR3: CASSLGFGQGETQYF. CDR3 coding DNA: TGTGCCAGCAGTTTAGGGTTCGGCCAGGGGGAGACCCAGTACTTC.

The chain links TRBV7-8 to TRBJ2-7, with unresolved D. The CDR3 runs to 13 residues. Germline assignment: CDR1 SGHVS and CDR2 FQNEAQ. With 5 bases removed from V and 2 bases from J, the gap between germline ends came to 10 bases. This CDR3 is CASSLRSTYEQYF. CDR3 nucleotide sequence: TGTGCCAGCAGCCTTCGGTCGACCTACGAGCAGTACTTC. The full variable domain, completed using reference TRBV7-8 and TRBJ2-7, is GAGVSQSPRYKVAKRGQDVALRCDPISGHVSLFWYQQALGQGPEFLTYFQNEAQLDKSGLPSDRFFAERPEGSVSTLKIQRTQQEDSAVYLCASSLRSTYEQYFGPGTRLTVT.